This entry describes one T cell receptor (beta chain). The sample is drawn from a study of T cell changes during pregnancy in multiple sclerosis. The data were produced by immunoSEQ multiplex PCR, yet TCRdb's version contains in-frame clones alone and is incomplete. The sample yields roughly 46,000 clones, 84% seen once. The V end was cut by 5 bases, the J end by 4 bases, with 13 bases between. This CDR3 region has 14 residues. In germline, CDR1 is SGHTA, CDR2 FQGNSA. V gene TRBV7-2 combines with J gene TRBJ2-3; maybe TRBD2 (5 bases). Sequencing used CD4+ T cells from peripheral blood mononuclear cells, obtained before pregnancy. This receptor was identified in a female donor with multiple sclerosis, enrolled in a pregnancy study. CDR3: CASSISSTPDTQYF. CDR3 in DNA: TGTGCCAGCAGCATCTCTAGCACCCCAGATACGCAGTATTTT.